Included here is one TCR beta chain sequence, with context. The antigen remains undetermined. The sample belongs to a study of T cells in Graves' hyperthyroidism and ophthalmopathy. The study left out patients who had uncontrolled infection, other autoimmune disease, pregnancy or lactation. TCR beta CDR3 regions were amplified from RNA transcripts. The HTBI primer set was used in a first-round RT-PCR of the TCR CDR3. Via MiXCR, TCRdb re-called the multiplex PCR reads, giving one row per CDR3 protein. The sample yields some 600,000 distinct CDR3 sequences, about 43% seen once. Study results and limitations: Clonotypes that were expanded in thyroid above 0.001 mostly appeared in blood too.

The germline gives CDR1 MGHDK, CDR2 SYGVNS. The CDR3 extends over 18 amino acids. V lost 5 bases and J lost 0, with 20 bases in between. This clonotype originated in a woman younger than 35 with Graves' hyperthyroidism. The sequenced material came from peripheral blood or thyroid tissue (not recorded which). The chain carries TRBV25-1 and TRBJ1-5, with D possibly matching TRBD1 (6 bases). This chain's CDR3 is CASSFLFQGRDSNQPQHF. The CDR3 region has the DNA TGTGCCAGCAGTTTCTTGTTTCAGGGGAGAGATAGCAATCAGCCCCAGCATTTT.